This T cell receptor (beta chain) was captured in a study of cytomegalovirus exposure and HLA in healthy donors. While unrecorded immune exposures were likely, the donors were nominally healthy when sampled. Overall study findings and caveats: A highly shared variant cluster was judged a likely technical artifact.

This CDR3 has 14 residues. Germline CDR1 SGHTA, CDR2 FQGNSA. V lost 1 base and J lost 0, with 7 bases in between. Notes on this clone: The antigen remains undetermined.

The PCR had 60 Vbeta and 13 Jbeta primers. Sequenced by immunoSEQ multiplex PCR; TCRdb stores in-frame clones only, minus some. The repertoire consists of over 200,000 clones, with 82% occurring once and the leading ten covering 4.5% to 6%. The sequenced material came from PBMCs. The genes are TRBV7-2 and TRBJ2-7; D ambiguous. The TCR was taken from a middle-aged woman in good health and CMV-seropositive. Here the CDR3 reads CASSLVTHSYEQYF. DNA for the CDR3: TGTGCCAGCAGCTTAGTTACTCACTCCTACGAGCAGTACTTC.